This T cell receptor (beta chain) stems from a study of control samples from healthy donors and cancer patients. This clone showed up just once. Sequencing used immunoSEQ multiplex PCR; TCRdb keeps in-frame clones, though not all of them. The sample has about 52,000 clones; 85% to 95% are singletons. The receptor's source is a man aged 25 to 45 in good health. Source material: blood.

CDR3 sequence (DNA): TGTGCCAGCAGCTTAGGGGGACTAGCGGGCCGATCCCAGGGGAATGAGCAGTTCTTC. Its translation is CASSLGGLAGRSQGNEQFF. This chain links TRBV7-9 with TRBJ2-1; 12 bases fit TRBD2. Germline V gene data show CDR1 as SEHNR and CDR2 as FQNEAQ (reference sequence). This CDR3 is 19 amino acids long. J gave up 7 bases and V 1 base, and 14 bases lay outside the gene matches.